What follows describes a single T cell receptor (beta chain). Its antigen is unknown. No base quality information exists; no much larger clone differs at one position. The immunoSEQ Assay, a bias-controlled multiplex PCR, was used to amplify TCRbeta CDR3 regions from genomic DNA. The source study handled its data this way. The number of nucleated cells in each sample was estimated by amplification of reference gene primers within the assay. To quantify the absolute abundance of each unique TCRbeta CDR3 rearrangement, sequence reads were collapsed and filtered. For each sample, productive Simpson clonality was calculated as the square root of Simpson's diversity index over productive rearrangements. TCRdb took over this immuneACCESS table, retaining in-frame rearrangements with V and J assigned. Such tables are incomplete; in checked studies, under half of the missing clones stem from an unresolved V gene, and the remainder is unexplained. V and J calls plus clone size are reproduced from that table; the DNA served to infer D and trimming. Across this sample there are 200,000 to 300,000 clones, with about 90% seen only once. Of the sample, 2.5% to 3.5% is held by the ten largest clones.

This sample is drawn from a study of blood T cell repertoires in COVID-19 (TCRdb year 2020). Regarding the study in general: Samples covering the acute and convalescent phases of COVID-19 were provided by collaborators in the United States, Italy and Spain. The prospective study material was composed of cDNA or gDNA derived from T cells, B-cell-depleted T cells, or PBMCs. Nearly every sample came with metadata listing a de-identified subject ID, COVID-19 status, age in years and sex. The repertoires were made available in a free public database intended to serve as a resource for research on the immune response to SARS-CoV-2. The samples were drawn from two sources: the first 160 participants of the ongoing ImmuneRACE study, and 1,254 subjects contributed by 6 global collaborators. Where available, HLA class I and class II types were obtained from metadata supplied by the sample provider rather than from assay-based typing. The dataset comprised deeply sampled blood TCRbeta repertoires from subjects exposed to, actively infected with, or recovered from COVID-19. Overall results and qualifications from the work: The amount of clinical and demographic metadata varied by source and participant and was provided uncurated.

Looking up the germline V gene yields CDR1 SGHRS and CDR2 YFSETQ. V loses 4 bases, J loses 2 bases, and the germline ends lie 13 bases apart. The CDR3 covers 14 residues, taking in both the cysteine and the phenylalanine. Only the CDR3 part of the read is kept: 42 bases, read in frame from the first base. Samples from volunteer blood donors who had recovered from COVID-19 were contributed by a second Seattle source. The collaborating institutions used their own protocols to collect whole blood in K2EDTA tubes. Collaborator samples were shipped for TCRbeta analysis as frozen whole blood, isolated PBMCs, or DNA extracted from either sample type.

The source of this sequence is a young woman who had recovered from COVID-19. This chain is built from TRBV5-1 and TRBJ2-7, with TRBD2 tentatively as D gene (5 bases match). Sequenced input: peripheral blood. The CDR3 loop reads CASSAGNSPYEQYF. Read as DNA, the sequence is TGCGCCAGCAGCGCCGGGAATTCACCCTACGAGCAGTACTTC.